The 30 T cell receptor beta chains in this list originate from one sample, sequenced in a study of response to subunit inactivated influenza vaccine. Via MiXCR, TCRdb re-called the RT-PCR reads, giving one row per CDR3 protein. The sample yields hundreds of thousands of distinct CDR3 sequences, around 20% seen once. Here the sequenced sample was PBMCs from blood, taken 5 days after vaccination. All receptors come from a middle-aged man who received an inactivated influenza vaccine.

This clonotype showed up just a few times. This sequence joins TRBV20-1 and TRBJ2-5; D call uncertain. This CDR3 spans 13 amino acids. Trimming took off 6 bases at V and 5 bases at J, with 16 bases between the two ends. CDR1 DFQATT and CDR2 SNEGSKA come from the germline V gene (reference sequence). The CDR3 spells CSALSGLVETQYF. The CDR3 nucleotides are TGCAGTGCCCTATCCGGGTTAGTGGAGACCCAGTACTTC.

This sequence joins TRBV25-1 and TRBJ2-5, with D maybe TRBD1 (6 bases). V lost 1 base and J lost 13, with 13 bases in between. The CDR3 totals 12 residues. CDR1 MGHDK and CDR2 SYGVNS come from the germline V gene. CDR3 coding DNA: TGTGCCAGCAGTGAATGGGGCCAGGGGCCGTACTTC. It specifies CASSEWGQGPYF.

The chain recombines TRBV4-3 with TRBJ1-2; 8 nucleotides align to TRBD1. The V gene's germline CDR1 is LGHNA and CDR2 YSLEER. Trimming at V came to 1 base and at J to 7 bases, leaving 8 bases not matched to a gene. The CDR3 spans 15 residues. DNA of the CDR3: TGCGCCAGCAGCCAAGTTGTGACAGGGGATGCTGGCTACACCTTC. Encoded protein: CASSQVVTGDAGYTF.

V usage is TRBV2 and J usage is TRBJ2-2; 15 nucleotides agree with TRBD2. The germline V gene encodes CDR1 SNHLY and CDR2 FYNNEI. V lost 9 bases, J lost 4 bases, and 3 bases stayed unmatched. This CDR3 contains 15 residues. Written as DNA, the CDR3 is TGTGCCAGTGGACTAGCGGGGGGGCGCACCGGGGAGCTGTTTTTT. This translates into CASGLAGGRTGELFF.

This clonotype was counted at least ten times. The chain couples TRBV20-1 to TRBJ1-3; possibly TRBD1 for D (6 bases). Germline V gene lookup returns CDR1 DFQATT and CDR2 SNEGSKA (reference sequence). V was clipped by 0 bases and J by 9 bases, with 15 bases between them. This CDR3 has 14 residues. CDR3 coding DNA: TGCAGTGCTAGAGATCTAGGGGTAGGGGGCACCATATATTTT. It translates to CSARDLGVGGTIYF.

This clonotype was picked up a small number of times. The chain recombines TRBV7-8 with TRBJ2-7; TRBD2 matches at 9 bases. This CDR3 is 18 amino acids long. CDR1 is SGHVS, CDR2 FQNEAQ, per germline. The ends lost 5 bases at V and 0 bases at J; junction bases unmatched: 14. For the CDR3, the DNA is TGTGCCAGCAGCGCCCGACGGACGCCTAGCGGGACCTCCTACGAGCAGTACTTC. It yields the protein CASSARRTPSGTSYEQYF.

This clonotype was detected only a few times. This rearrangement joins TRBV6-5 to TRBJ2-5; 8 bases fit TRBD2. The CDR3 extends over 12 amino acids. Per germline, CDR1 MNHEY and CDR2 SVGAGI. Trimming at V came to 8 bases and at J to 4 bases, leaving 3 bases not matched to a gene. CDR3 sequence: CASRGGAETQYF. The CDR3 coding sequence is TGTGCCAGCCGGGGGGGCGCAGAGACCCAGTACTTC.

This clonotype was detected only a few times. The gene calls are TRBV12-3 or TRBV12-4 and TRBJ1-5; D possibly corresponds to TRBD1 (5 bases). V was cut by 1 base and J by 6 bases, with 13 bases left in between. The CDR3 spans 15 residues. The CDR3 bases are TGTGCCAGCAGTTTAGGGGGCGCGGGTCGTCAGCCCCAGCATTTT. Amino acid sequence: CASSLGGAGRQPQHF.

The table lists this clonotype with many counts. The genes are TRBV2 and TRBJ2-6, with D tentatively TRBD1 or TRBD2 (5 bases each). The CDR3 has 15 amino acids. Trimming cost V 7 bases and J 0 bases, with 10 bases left between them. From germline, CDR1 is SNHLY and CDR2 FYNNEI. CDR3 residues: CASKLGPSGANVLTF. The CDR3 DNA sequence: TGTGCCAGCAAGCTGGGACCCTCTGGGGCCAACGTCCTGACTTTC.

The V gene is TRBV27, the J gene TRBJ2-1; D unclear. The CDR3 loop spans 17 amino acids. The germline V gene encodes CDR1 MNHEY and CDR2 SMNVEV (reference sequence). The V gene lost 3 bases and the J gene lost 3 bases, with 18 bases spanning the gap. This CDR3 is CASSFWSRQDLYNEQFF. The CDR3 region has the DNA TGTGCCAGCAGTTTTTGGTCTCGGCAGGATCTCTACAATGAGCAGTTCTTC.

This clonotype was counted a few times. This CDR3 reads CAIGGSGRRTDTQYF. For the CDR3, the DNA is TGTGCCATAGGAGGGAGCGGGAGGCGCACAGATACGCAGTATTTT. The genes are TRBV24-1 and TRBJ2-3; 9 nucleotides match TRBD2. The CDR3 loop spans 15 amino acids. V lost 11 bases, J lost 1 base, and 9 bases stayed unmatched. CDR1 KGHDR and CDR2 SFDVKD come from the germline V gene.

In its sample, this clonotype was seen a few times. The chain uses TRBV5-5 and TRBJ1-1; D is perhaps TRBD1 (5 bases). CDR1 and CDR2 from the germline V gene are SGHKS and YYEKEE (reference sequence). The CDR3 spans 13 residues. Deletions cut 0 bases from V and 6 bases from J, with 9 bases between. The CDR3 is CASSLVQGAEAFF. DNA of the CDR3: TGTGCCAGCAGCTTGGTTCAGGGAGCTGAAGCTTTCTTT.

The chain employs TRBV6-1 and TRBJ1-1, with D possibly being TRBD1 (6 bases). The germline V gene encodes CDR1 MNHNS and CDR2 SASEGT. The CDR3 totals 14 residues. V shed 6 bases and J shed 0 bases, with 11 bases lying between them. The CDR3 loop reads CASRAQGMNTEAFF. The DNA of the CDR3 is TGTGCCAGCAGGGCACAGGGAATGAACACTGAAGCTTTCTTT.

CDR3 protein: CASSLDYLAGAEQYF. DNA for the CDR3: TGTGCCAGCAGCTTAGACTACCTGGCGGGAGCCGAGCAGTACTTC. This chain connects TRBV7-9 to TRBJ2-7; TRBD2 matches at 7 bases. CDR1 SEHNR and CDR2 FQNEAQ come from the germline V gene (reference sequence). The CDR3 is made up of 15 amino acids. V was clipped by 1 base and J by 6 bases; unmatched bases: 9.

The chain combines TRBV5-1 with TRBJ2-1; D may be TRBD1 or TRBD2 (7 bases each). The CDR3 runs to 16 residues. V was shortened by 4 bases and J by 0 bases, with 14 bases between the two germline ends. Germline CDR1 is SGHRS and CDR2 is YFSETQ. The CDR3 DNA reads TGCGCCAGCAGCAGAGCGGGACAGCCCTCCTACAATGAGCAGTTCTTC. This translates into CASSRAGQPSYNEQFF.

This clonotype was detected a few times. The chain links TRBV4-2 to TRBJ1-1, with no clear D. From germline, CDR1 is LGHNA and CDR2 YNFKEQ. V lost 1 base, J lost 4 bases, and 7 bases lay in between. CDR3 length: 13 residues. The CDR3 DNA follows: TGTGCCAGCAGCCAAGGGGGTTTCACTGAAGCTTTCTTT. Its translation: CASSQGGFTEAFF.

V usage is TRBV10-2 and J usage is TRBJ1-4; D is possibly TRBD1 (5 bases). V dropped 3 bases and J dropped 11 bases, with 10 bases sitting between them. The CDR3 covers 12 residues. CDR1 WSHSY and CDR2 SAAADI come from the germline V gene. As DNA, the CDR3 is TGCGCCAGCAGTGACAGGGTCGAGAAACTGTTTTTT. Its translation is CASSDRVEKLFF.

This chain joins TRBV7-2 and TRBJ1-2; D is unresolved. This CDR3 has 13 amino acids. Trimming pared 2 bases from V and 6 bases from J, leaving 10 bases between. Germline CDR1 reads SGHTA; CDR2 reads FQGNSA. The CDR3 DNA follows: TGTGCCAGCAGCTTATCTCCTACAGATGGCTACACCTTC. It is translated as CASSLSPTDGYTF.

This clonotype was seen only a few times. This rearrangement joins TRBV27 to TRBJ2-7, with 9 bases that match TRBD1. The germline V gene encodes CDR1 MNHEY and CDR2 SMNVEV (reference sequence). The CDR3 has 19 residues. J was trimmed by 3 bases and V by 5 bases; bases with no gene match: 20. Here the CDR3 DNA reads TGTGCCAGCAGTCGAGAACCGGGACAGGGTTTGTACCCCGTCTACGAGCAGTACTTC. It specifies CASSREPGQGLYPVYEQYF.

The chain couples TRBV12-3 or TRBV12-4 to TRBJ1-1; perhaps TRBD1 as D (5 bases). With 5 bases removed from V and 1 base from J, the gap between germline ends came to 11 bases. This CDR3 has 14 amino acids. The CDR3 is CASSLSGRNTEAFF. The CDR3 region has the DNA TGTGCCAGCAGTCTTTCAGGGAGGAACACTGAAGCTTTCTTT.

V usage is TRBV15 and J usage is TRBJ2-1; no reliable D call. V was pared by 0 bases and J by 2 bases, with 5 bases between. Germline CDR1 is LNHNV and CDR2 is YYDKDF (reference sequence). The CDR3 is made up of 14 amino acids. This CDR3 is CATSREAAYNEQFF. The CDR3 DNA follows: TGTGCCACCAGCAGAGAGGCCGCCTACAATGAGCAGTTCTTC.

This clonotype has only a few counts. The V and J genes are TRBV27 and TRBJ2-6; D gene uncertain. V shed 5 bases and J shed 0 bases, with 5 bases lying between them. This CDR3 spans 14 amino acids. Germline CDR1 is MNHEY and CDR2 is SMNVEV (reference sequence). CDR3 loop: CASSPISGANVLTF. DNA of the CDR3: TGTGCCAGCAGTCCCATCTCTGGGGCCAACGTCCTGACTTTC.

The count of this clonotype is one. The rearrangement links TRBV12-3 or TRBV12-4 to TRBJ1-2; the D gene is possibly TRBD1 (6 bases). CDR3 length: 13 amino acids. Trimming removed 7 bases at V and 4 bases at J, with 13 bases between. The CDR3: CASTSGRGYGYTF. The CDR3 nucleotides are TGTGCCAGCACCTCGGGCAGGGGCTATGGCTACACCTTC.

This clonotype was counted between two and nine times. This chain links TRBV5-6 with TRBJ1-5; D unclear. Germline CDR1 and CDR2: SGHDT and YYEEEE. The CDR3 extends over 15 amino acids. V was clipped by 5 bases and J by 2 bases, with 14 bases between them. The CDR3 region has the DNA TGTGCCAGCAGTCGGACGGTAGCCGGCAATCAGCCCCAGCATTTT. This codes for CASSRTVAGNQPQHF.

The chain uses TRBV11-2 and TRBJ2-5; 7 bases match TRBD1. The CDR3 runs 14 residues. Germline assignment: CDR1 SGHAT and CDR2 FQNNGV. Trimming removed 5 bases from V and 5 bases from J; junction bases left unmatched: 8. Here the CDR3 DNA reads TGTGCCAGCAGCCGAAACAGGGGCTGGGAGACCCAGTACTTC. Protein sequence: CASSRNRGWETQYF.

This chain joins TRBV28 and TRBJ2-3; 8 positions agree with TRBD1. CDR1 is MDHEN, CDR2 SYDVKM, per germline. The CDR3 spans 17 residues. The V gene end was trimmed by 2 bases and the J gene end by 0 bases; junction bases not matched to a gene: 7. This CDR3 is CASSLGTGLPSTDTQYF. The CDR3 DNA sequence: TGTGCCAGCAGTTTAGGGACAGGACTCCCTAGCACAGATACGCAGTATTTT.

The chain combines TRBV20-1 with TRBJ1-1, with 11 bases identical to TRBD1. Unmatched junction bases numbered 6, after V lost 5 bases and J lost 4 bases. Germline V gene lookup returns CDR1 DFQATT and CDR2 SNEGSKA (reference sequence). The CDR3 sequence is 14 residues long. CDR3 region: CSAADRGRGTEAFF. In nucleotides, the CDR3 is TGCAGTGCTGCGGACAGGGGGCGCGGCACTGAAGCTTTCTTT.

This clonotype has just a few counts. V is TRBV7-8 and J is TRBJ1-5; a weak D match, TRBD1 (6 bases). The length of the CDR3 is 13 residues. V gave up 3 bases and J gave up 4 bases, with 7 bases separating them. The germline V gene encodes CDR1 SGHVS and CDR2 FQNEAQ. CDR3 loop: CASSFGQNQPQHF. The CDR3 DNA reads as TGTGCCAGCAGCTTTGGACAGAATCAGCCCCAGCATTTT. The full variable domain, completed using reference TRBV7-8 and TRBJ1-5, is GAGVSQSPRYKVAKRGQDVALRCDPISGHVSLFWYQQALGQGPEFLTYFQNEAQLDKSGLPSDRFFAERPEGSVSTLKIQRTQQEDSAVYLCASSFGQNQPQHFGDGTRLSIL.

The CDR3 reads CASSVGVGLAKNIQYF. The CDR3, as DNA: TGTGCCAGCAGCGTAGGGGTAGGGCTAGCCAAAAACATTCAGTACTTC. The rearrangement joins TRBV9 to TRBJ2-4; D gene unclear. The ends were cut back, 0 bases at V and 0 bases at J, with 10 bases in the middle. Germline-derived CDR1 and CDR2 are SGDLS and YYNGEE. The CDR3 spans 16 residues.

The chain couples TRBV29-1 to TRBJ2-2, with TRBD1 identical over 8 bases. Germline V lookup: CDR1 SQVTM, CDR2 ANQGSEA. V was pared by 2 bases and J by 2 bases, with 7 bases of the junction left unmatched. The CDR3 length is 16 residues. This CDR3 is CSVESRDRGNTGELFF. The CDR3, as DNA: TGCAGCGTTGAAAGCCGAGACAGGGGTAACACCGGGGAGCTGTTTTTT.